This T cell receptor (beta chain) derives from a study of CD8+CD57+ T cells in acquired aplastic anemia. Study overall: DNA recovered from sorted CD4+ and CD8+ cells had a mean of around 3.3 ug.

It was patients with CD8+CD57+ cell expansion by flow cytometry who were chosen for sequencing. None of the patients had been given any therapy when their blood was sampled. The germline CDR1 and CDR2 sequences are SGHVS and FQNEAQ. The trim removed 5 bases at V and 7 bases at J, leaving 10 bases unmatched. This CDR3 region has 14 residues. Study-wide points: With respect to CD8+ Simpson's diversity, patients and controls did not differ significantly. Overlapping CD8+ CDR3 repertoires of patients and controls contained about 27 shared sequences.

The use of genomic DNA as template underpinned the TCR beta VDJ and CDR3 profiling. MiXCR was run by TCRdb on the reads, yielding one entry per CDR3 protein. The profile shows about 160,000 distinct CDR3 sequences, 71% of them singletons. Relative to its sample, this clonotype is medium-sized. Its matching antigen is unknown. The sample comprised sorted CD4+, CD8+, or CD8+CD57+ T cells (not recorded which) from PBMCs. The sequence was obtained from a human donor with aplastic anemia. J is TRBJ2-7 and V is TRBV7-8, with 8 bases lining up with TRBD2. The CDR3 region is CASSPGGGRREQYV. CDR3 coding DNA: TGTGCCAGCAGCCCTGGCGGGGGGCGGAGGGAGCAGTACGTC.